The clone carrying this T cell receptor (beta chain) was recorded at least ten times. The target antigen is unknown. From RNA transcripts, TCR beta CDR3 regions were amplified. HTBI primers were the set used in a first-round RT-PCR of the TCR CDR3. Each CDR3 protein gets one entry after TCRdb re-called the multiplex PCR reads with MiXCR. The sample yields under 650,000 distinct CDR3 sequences, 15% to 20% seen once. Clinical symptoms, serum thyroxine, TRAb, thyroid ultrasound and orbital computed tomography established diagnosis. This record belongs to a study of T cells in Graves' hyperthyroidism and ophthalmopathy. Whole-study findings and limits: Model predictions of ophthalmopathy came a median around 6.5 months before onset.

This CDR3 comprises 13 residues. Unmatched junction bases numbered 6, after V lost 6 bases and J lost 7 bases. Germline CDR1 and CDR2: MNHEY and SMNVEV (reference sequence). The chain combines TRBV27 with TRBJ2-1; TRBD2 agrees at 7 bases. The sequence was collected from a woman aged 30 to 39 with Graves' hyperthyroidism. The sequenced material came from blood. Here the CDR3 DNA reads TGTGCCAGCAGCTTAAGCGGGAATAATGAGCAGTTCTTC. Translation gives CASSLSGNNEQFF.